This T cell receptor (beta chain) came from a study of T cell responses to AZD1222 COVID-19 vaccine. Study outcomes and limitations: Dominant at 160-218 and 743-854, vaccine-associated CD4 TCRs also spanned spike. Baseline serostatus was positive in only a handful of AZD1222 recipients. In a largely white British group with more females than males, clonal diversity was possibly underestimated.

This table comes from immunoSEQ multiplex PCR, and its TCRdb copy is limited to in-frame clones, with some not included. In the table there are about 160,000 clones, 75% to 95% of which are singletons. Points on this clone: What it recognizes is unknown.

The TCR comes from an adult in good health. The material was peripheral blood, obtained on day 0 of AZD1222 vaccination.

CDR3 residues: CASSLQGGNTIYF. DNA for the CDR3: TGCGCCAGCAGCTTACAGGGGGGAAACACCATATATTTT. The chain combines TRBV5-1 with TRBJ1-3, with TRBD1 matching over 7 bases. CDR1 is SGHRS, CDR2 YFSETQ, per germline. After removal of 2 bases from V and 4 bases from J, the junction contained 0 bases not matched to a gene. The CDR3 contains 13 residues. Filled out from reference TRBV5-1 and TRBJ1-3, the complete variable domain reads KAGVTQTPRYLIKTRGQQVTLSCSPISGHRSVSWYQQTPGQGLQFLFEYFSETQRNKGNFPGRFSGRQFSNSRSEMNVSTLELGDSALYLCASSLQGGNTIYFGEGSWLTVV.